This is a list of T cell receptor beta chains from one sample in a study of T cells in Graves' hyperthyroidism and ophthalmopathy. One entry per CDR3 protein, called by TCRdb with MiXCR from the multiplex PCR reads. The repertoire holds about 700,000 distinct CDR3 sequences, with 12% to 15% as singletons. Sequenced input: blood. The source of these receptors is a woman under 30 with Graves' hyperthyroidism. Both conserved end residues are part of each CDR3. The D gene is left open where the match is weak. Only part of the rows carry a size: once, few, many, or a class if the clone is expanded.

v_call	clone_size	d_call	j_call	cdr3_aa
TRBV5-8	NA	NA	TRBJ2-5	CASSLGTALTTQETQYF
TRBV9	many	NA	TRBJ1-1	CASSVGSGNTEAFF
TRBV4-2	many	NA	TRBJ2-5	CASKGLQETQYF
TRBV28	many	NA	TRBJ2-5	CASRAGKTQYF
TRBV9	few	TRBD1	TRBJ2-7	CASSVAGTGVVGEQYF
TRBV29-1	few	TRBD2	TRBJ2-1	CSVERGLADQFF
TRBV6-2/TRBV6-3	NA	TRBD1	TRBJ1-6	CASRRRETGLSPLHF
TRBV30	many	NA	TRBJ2-1	CAWNQWGDEQFF
TRBV7-2	many	TRBD2	TRBJ2-7	CASSIRLAGTYEQYF
TRBV7-3	many	NA	TRBJ2-1	CASSPGTDEQFF
TRBV9	NA	TRBD1	TRBJ1-5	CASSAQGAYQPQHF
TRBV7-9	NA	NA	TRBJ1-1	CASSTMQGISTEAFF
TRBV6-5	few	NA	TRBJ2-3	CASSYSGGRTDTQYF
TRBV7-9	NA	NA	TRBJ2-3	CAGSPLGVGSTDTQYF
TRBV28	many	TRBD1	TRBJ2-3	CASSLAGGTRPDTQYF
TRBV7-9	NA	NA	TRBJ1-5	CASSPSGLGQPQHF
TRBV24-1	NA	TRBD1	TRBJ1-5	CATSDQGTGANQPQHF
TRBV27	few	NA	TRBJ1-5	CASSPPLGRSGQPQHF
TRBV6-5	NA	NA	TRBJ1-2	CASSYSGRPTGGYTF
TRBV10-2	many	NA	TRBJ1-5	CASSDPGWGHQPQHF
TRBV28	once	NA	TRBJ1-3	CASMSGGSPSGNTIYF
TRBV20-1	NA	TRBD2	TRBJ2-3	CSARDRASGPLNTQYF
TRBV28	many	NA	TRBJ1-2	CASSLRWIDNYGYTF
TRBV4-1	few	TRBD2	TRBJ2-7	CASSHRKIGGLAGLSSYEQYF
TRBV11-2	many	NA	TRBJ2-1	CASSSVYSYNEQFF
TRBV19	few	NA	TRBJ2-3	CASSPHAASRGDTQYF
TRBV5-1	few	NA	TRBJ2-7	CASSLEGTEQYF
TRBV7-9	few	TRBD2	TRBJ2-1	CASSPRLASYNEQFF
TRBV4-2	few	NA	TRBJ1-1	CASSQGFNTEAFF
TRBV6-1	many	NA	TRBJ1-2	CASNGWGQGYGYTF
TRBV7-3	many	NA	TRBJ2-3	CASSLLGTSTDTQYF
TRBV2	many	NA	TRBJ2-3	CASSKQGSGDTQYF
TRBV11-2	many	NA	TRBJ2-5	CASSPEVGETQYF
TRBV7-2	NA	NA	TRBJ1-4	CASSSGGGFGLFF
TRBV12-3/TRBV12-4	few	TRBD2	TRBJ2-2	CASSFWAGVDTGELFF
TRBV7-9	NA	NA	TRBJ2-3	CASGTVRGTQYF
TRBV7-2	NA	NA	TRBJ1-6	CASSFARTDRSSYNSPLHF
TRBV6-2/TRBV6-3	NA	NA	TRBJ2-4	CASRHGGGNIQYF
TRBV19	few	NA	TRBJ2-1	CASSKGNSYNEQFF
TRBV6-2/TRBV6-3	NA	NA	TRBJ2-1	CASRLLRLKGRETQFF
TRBV27	NA	NA	NA	CASSFGGLYEQFF
TRBV20-1	NA	NA	TRBJ1-2	CSASRPDIRSLGGYTF
TRBV27	NA	TRBD1	TRBJ1-2	CASSFAGGIYGYTF
TRBV6-1	NA	NA	TRBJ1-6	CASRSPGAGSPLHF
TRBV7-9	many	TRBD1	TRBJ2-7	CASSYEAGTGRWQYF
TRBV19	NA	NA	TRBJ2-3	CASSIDFLADTQYF
TRBV4-1	NA	TRBD1	TRBJ2-1	CASSQEDRGWANEQFF
TRBV20-1	few	TRBD2	TRBJ2-1	CSARDVSGGENEQFF
TRBV11-3	few	TRBD1	TRBJ2-7	CASSLTGSASYEQYF
TRBV2	many	TRBD1	TRBJ2-2	CASSEPTGGPNTGELFF
TRBV6-9	NA	NA	TRBJ2-5	CASSYPGPETQYF
TRBV4-3	few	TRBD2	TRBJ2-2	CASSQELAVVRGELFF
TRBV20-1	few	NA	TRBJ1-3	CSARDSGTPTTSGNTIYF
TRBV20-1	many	NA	TRBJ1-1	CSARGEMNTEAFF
TRBV28	few	NA	TRBJ1-5	CASSLRPIQPQHF
TRBV9	many	NA	TRBJ2-2	CASSVGVSRAGELFF
TRBV2	many	NA	TRBJ2-5	CASKTGTVQETQYF
TRBV7-8	many	TRBD2	TRBJ2-7	CASSLMGLAGGPYEQYF
TRBV11-2	many	TRBD2	TRBJ2-7	CASSLSGRGYEQYF